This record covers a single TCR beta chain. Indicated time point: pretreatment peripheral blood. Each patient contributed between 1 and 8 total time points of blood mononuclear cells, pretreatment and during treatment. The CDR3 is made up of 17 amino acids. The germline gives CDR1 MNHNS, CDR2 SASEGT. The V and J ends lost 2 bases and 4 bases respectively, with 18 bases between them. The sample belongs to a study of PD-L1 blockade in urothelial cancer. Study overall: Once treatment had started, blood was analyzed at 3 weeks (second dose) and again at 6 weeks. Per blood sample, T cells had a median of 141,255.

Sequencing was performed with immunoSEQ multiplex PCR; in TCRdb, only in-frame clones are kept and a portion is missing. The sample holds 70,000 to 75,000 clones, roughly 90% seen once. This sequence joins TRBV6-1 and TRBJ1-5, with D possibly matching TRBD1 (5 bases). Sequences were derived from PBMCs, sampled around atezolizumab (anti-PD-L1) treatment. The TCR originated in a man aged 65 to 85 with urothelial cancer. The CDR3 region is CASSERVREGGNQPQHF. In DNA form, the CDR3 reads TGTGCCAGCAGTGAACGGGTCAGGGAGGGAGGAAATCAGCCCCAGCATTTT.